This T cell receptor (beta chain) stems from a study of shared clonotypes between healthy human individuals. The germline gives CDR1 SGHTA, CDR2 FQGTGA. This CDR3 is built from 13 residues. Trimming took 5 bases from V and 3 from J, leaving 7 bases between them. In the original processing: Owing to the provision of junction-only sequences devoid of quality scores by immunoSEQ, filtering differed. The table came from immunoSEQ multiplex PCR; TCRdb's copy has only in-frame clones and leaves some out. V and J calls and clone size are those listed in that table; D and trimming were worked out from the DNA. The sample has around 530,000 clones; about 80% are singletons.

The origin of this receptor is a woman aged 35 to 49 in good health. Some clones in this sample may be carry-over from other donors' samples. The rearrangement uses TRBV7-3 and TRBJ2-2, with D uncertain. Source material: PBMCs. The CDR3 reads CASSPGHTGELFF. The DNA for the CDR3 is TGTGCCAGCAGCCCCGGACACACCGGGGAGCTGTTTTTT.